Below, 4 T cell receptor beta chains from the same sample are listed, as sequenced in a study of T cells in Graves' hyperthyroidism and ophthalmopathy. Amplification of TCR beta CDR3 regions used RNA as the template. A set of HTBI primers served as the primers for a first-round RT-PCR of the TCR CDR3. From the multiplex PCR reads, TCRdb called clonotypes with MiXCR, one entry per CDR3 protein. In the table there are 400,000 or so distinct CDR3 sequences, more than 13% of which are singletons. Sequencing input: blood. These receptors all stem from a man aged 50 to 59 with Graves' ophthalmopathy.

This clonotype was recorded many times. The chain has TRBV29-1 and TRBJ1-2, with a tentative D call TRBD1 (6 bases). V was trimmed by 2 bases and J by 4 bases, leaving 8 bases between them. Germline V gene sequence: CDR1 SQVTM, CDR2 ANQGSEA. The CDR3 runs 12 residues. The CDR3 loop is CSVERGAYGYTF. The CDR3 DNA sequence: TGCAGCGTTGAAAGGGGGGCCTATGGCTACACCTTC.

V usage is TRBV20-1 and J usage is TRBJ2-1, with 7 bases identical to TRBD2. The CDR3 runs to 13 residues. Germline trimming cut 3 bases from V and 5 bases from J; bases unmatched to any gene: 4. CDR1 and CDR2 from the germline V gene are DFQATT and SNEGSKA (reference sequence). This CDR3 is CSASGLVDNEQFF. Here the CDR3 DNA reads TGCAGTGCTAGTGGACTAGTCGACAATGAGCAGTTCTTC.

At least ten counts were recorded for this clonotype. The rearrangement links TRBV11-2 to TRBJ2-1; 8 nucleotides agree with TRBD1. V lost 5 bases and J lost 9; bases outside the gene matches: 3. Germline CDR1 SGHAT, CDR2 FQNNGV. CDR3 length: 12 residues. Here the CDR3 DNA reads TGTGCCAGCAGCGCCGACAGGGGTGAGCAGTTCTTC. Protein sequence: CASSADRGEQFF. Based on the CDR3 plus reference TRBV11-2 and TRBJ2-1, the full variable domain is EAGVAQSPRYKIIEKRQSVAFWCNPISGHATLYWYQQILGQGPKLLIQFQNNGVVDDSQLPKDRFSAERLKGVDSTLKIQPAKLEDSAVYLCASSADRGEQFFGPGTRLTVL.

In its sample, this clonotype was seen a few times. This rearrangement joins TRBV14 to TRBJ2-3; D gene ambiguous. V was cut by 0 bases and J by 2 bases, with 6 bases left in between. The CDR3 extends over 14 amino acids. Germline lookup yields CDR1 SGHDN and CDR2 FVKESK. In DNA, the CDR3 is TGTGCCAGCAGCCAAGACAGAGTCACAGATACGCAGTATTTT. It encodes CASSQDRVTDTQYF.